Here is one T cell receptor (beta chain) with its context. Documented treatment: preoperative locoregional IRX-2 cytokine immunotherapy. This phase Ib study tested locoregional IRX-2 cytokine immunotherapy given before surgery. The ends were cut back, 0 bases at V and 1 base at J, with 9 bases in the middle. Per the germline V gene, CDR1 is SGHRS and CDR2 is YFSETQ. The length of the CDR3 is 15 residues. The source of the sample is a study of preoperative IRX-2 immunotherapy in early breast cancer. Assay: immunoSEQ multiplex PCR; the TCRdb copy retains only in-frame clones and omits some. In the table there are approximately 98,000 clones, roughly 88% of which are singletons.

The material was tumor tissue, obtained after IRX-2 immunotherapy. This receptor was obtained from a human donor with breast cancer. The gene calls are TRBV5-1 and TRBJ2-3, with a tentative D call TRBD2 (6 bases). Here the CDR3 reads CASSLGGGGTDTQYF. The CDR3 DNA reads as TGCGCCAGCAGCTTGGGCGGCGGGGGCACAGATACGCAGTATTTT.